Shown below are 5 T cell receptor beta chains from a single sample sequenced in a study of T cells in tumors after PD-1 blockade. Data came from immunoSEQ multiplex PCR; TCRdb stores just in-frame clones and leaves some out. The sample yields roughly 2,700 clones, approximately 71% seen once. Specified time point: first of two post-therapy site-matched biopsies two to three months apart. Sequencing used tumor tissue, obtained after anti-PD-1 treatment. The source is a human donor with basal cell carcinoma.

The chain carries TRBV19 and TRBJ2-1, with a possible D match to TRBD1 (6 bases). Trimming took 4 bases from V and 7 from J, leaving 8 bases between them. CDR3 length: 12 amino acids. Germline V CDR1 and CDR2: LNHDA, SQIVND (reference sequence). Here the CDR3 reads CASSNRANEQFF. For the CDR3, the DNA is TGTGCCAGTAGTAACAGGGCTAATGAGCAGTTCTTC. Filled out from reference TRBV19 and TRBJ2-1, the complete variable domain reads DGGITQSPKYLFRKEGQNVTLSCEQNLNHDAMYWYRQDPGQGLRLIYYSQIVNDFQKGDIAEGYSVSREKKESFPLTVTSAQKNPTAFYLCASSNRANEQFFGPGTRLTVL.

The J gene is TRBJ2-1, the V gene TRBV19, with 15 positions matching TRBD2. The germline CDR1 and CDR2 sequences are LNHDA and SQIVND (reference sequence). CDR3 size: 16 residues. J lost 10 bases, V lost 4 bases, and 8 bases had no gene match. The chain's CDR3 is CASSTPGTSGGWEQFF. Written as DNA, the CDR3 is TGTGCCAGTAGTACCCCCGGGACTAGCGGGGGGTGGGAGCAGTTCTTC.

The chain joins TRBV5-5 to TRBJ1-1, with unresolved D. CDR3 length: 12 amino acids. V shed 3 bases and J shed 7 bases, with 10 bases lying between them. The germline V gene encodes CDR1 SGHKS and CDR2 YYEKEE (reference sequence). In DNA, the CDR3 is TGTGCCAGCAGCTCCGTCGGAGGTGAAGCTTTCTTT. Its protein is CASSSVGGEAFF.

The chain couples TRBV10-3 to TRBJ1-4; D ambiguous. This CDR3 contains 14 residues. Trimming cost V 6 bases and J 3 bases, with 11 bases left between them. Germline-derived CDR1 and CDR2 are ENHRY and SYGVKD. CDR3 region: CAISQDGANEKLFF. Here the CDR3 DNA reads TGTGCCATCAGCCAGGACGGCGCTAATGAAAAACTGTTTTTT.

The chain has TRBV7-2 and TRBJ2-3, with D tentatively TRBD2 (5 bases). CDR3 size: 13 residues. CDR1 is SGHTA, CDR2 FQGNSA, per germline. V gave up 1 base and J gave up 5 bases, with 7 bases separating them. Here the CDR3 DNA reads TGTGCCAGCAGCTTAGAGAGGGAAGATACGCAGTATTTT. Residues: CASSLEREDTQYF.